This T cell receptor beta chain was captured in a study of T-cell memory formation after mild COVID-19. V shed 2 bases and J 4 bases; nucleotides not matched to a gene: 4. The CDR3 spans 15 residues. Germline V gene data show CDR1 as LGHDT and CDR2 as YNNKEL (reference sequence). TCRdb passed the 5' RACE reads through MiXCR, listing each CDR3 protein once. This table has roughly 510,000 distinct CDR3 sequences, 15% to 20% appearing once. The receptor comes from an adult woman who had mild COVID-19 (a few samples of this study predate the infection). Cell type and time point are not known. The rearrangement uses TRBV3-1 and TRBJ2-7, with 11 positions matching TRBD2. Sequencing input: PBMCs or a T cell subset sorted from them (not recorded which). CDR3 DNA sequence: TGTGCCAGCAGCCAAAGGGGACTAGCGGTTTACGAGCAGTACTTC. Residues: CASSQRGLAVYEQYF.